The clone carrying this T cell receptor (beta chain) showed up many times. What it binds is unknown. This specimen comes from a study of naive and memory T cell subsets. Trimming shortened V by 5 bases and J by 5 bases, and 21 bases separated the two germline ends. Per germline, CDR1 SGHTA and CDR2 FQGNSA. This CDR3 has 16 amino acids. Alpha and beta libraries were amplified separately from the second PCR onward. The beta constant-region primer was an equimolar mix of two oligonucleotides covering TRBC1 and TRBC2. Four rounds of PCR amplified the ligated cDNA using nested alpha and beta constant-region primers plus SP2. TCRdb re-analysed the UMI-ligation and nested PCR reads in MiXCR, keeping a single row per CDR3 protein. This table holds roughly 100,000 distinct CDR3 sequences, around 11% found once. Study outcomes and limitations: Especially in CD8 cells, naive repertoires contained a few larger clonotypes, possibly CD45RA-re-expressing memory cells. RNA-based TCR counts may shift with T cell activation and differentiation.

This receptor was obtained from a human donor in good health. The specimen was naive CD4+ T cells from blood. The chain couples TRBV7-2 to TRBJ2-5; either TRBD1 or TRBD2 may fit D (5 bases each). This chain's CDR3 is CASSPGSGATGETQYF. CDR3 nucleotides: TGTGCCAGCAGCCCTGGGTCCGGGGCCACCGGGGAGACCCAGTACTTC.